The 28 T cell receptor beta chains below all came from one sample that was sequenced in a study of long-term antiretroviral therapy in people with HIV. At survey level, the immunoSEQ assay was run in its v3.0 version. Produced via immunoSEQ multiplex PCR; TCRdb's table is partial and in-frame only. Among approximately 15,000 clones listed, under 90% were seen once. Sequenced material: unsorted PBMCs, taken 0.1 years after starting antiretroviral therapy. These receptors were taken from a man between 18 and 35 years old with HIV.

The CDR3 reads CASSGTSGGRNTDTQYF. CDR3 in DNA: TGTGCCAGCAGCGGAACTAGCGGGGGGAGGAACACAGATACGCAGTATTTT. The rearrangement links TRBV9 to TRBJ2-3; 12 positions match TRBD2. Germline values: CDR1 SGDLS, CDR2 YYNGEE. The CDR3 runs 17 residues. V lost 3 bases to trimming and J lost 2 bases; unmatched junction nucleotides: 7.

This clone was seen a single time. V gene TRBV11-2 combines with J gene TRBJ2-7; D is perhaps TRBD1 (5 bases). The germline V gene encodes CDR1 SGHAT and CDR2 FQNNGV. This CDR3 region has 12 residues. Trimming took 2 bases from V and 6 from J, leaving 8 bases between them. This CDR3 is CASSLQGLEQYF. CDR3 sequence (DNA): TGTGCCAGCAGCTTACAGGGTCTCGAGCAGTACTTC.

This clone was observed once. The rearrangement links TRBV9 to TRBJ2-7; D is unclear. In germline, CDR1 is SGDLS, CDR2 YYNGEE. The ends were cut back, 4 bases at V and 4 bases at J, with 21 bases in the middle. The CDR3 sequence is 16 residues long. The CDR3 coding sequence is TGTGCCAGCAGCATGAATGCAAGGGCCGCAGAATACGAGCAGTACTTC. Protein product: CASSMNARAAEYEQYF.

This chain links TRBV15 with TRBJ1-3; perhaps TRBD1 as D (5 bases). V was clipped by 8 bases and J by 3 bases, with 8 bases between them. Germline CDR1 LNHNV, CDR2 YYDKDF (reference sequence). This CDR3 contains 12 residues. The CDR3 here is CATRGVGNTIYF. CDR3 DNA: TGTGCCACCCGAGGGGTTGGAAACACCATATATTTT. Filled out from reference TRBV15 and TRBJ1-3, the complete variable domain reads DAMVIQNPRYQVTQFGKPVTLSCSQTLNHNVMYWYQQKSSQAPKLLFHYYDKDFNNEADTPDNFQSRRPNTSFCFLDIRSPGLGDTAMYLCATRGVGNTIYFGEGSWLTVV.

This chain joins TRBV6-1 and TRBJ1-5; 9 nucleotides align to TRBD1. The CDR3 has 15 amino acids. V trimming: 7 bases; J trimming: 7 bases; junction bases outside the gene matches: 11. Germline loops: CDR1 MNHNS, CDR2 SASEGT. CDR3 in amino acids: CASTPSHRGQQPQHF. Written as DNA, the CDR3 is TGTGCCAGCACCCCGAGCCACAGGGGGCAACAGCCCCAGCATTTT.

The chain combines TRBV30 with TRBJ1-1; the match to TRBD1 covers 9 bases. V lost 4 bases to trimming and J lost 10 bases; unmatched junction nucleotides: 7. The germline CDR1 and CDR2 sequences are GTSNPN and SVGIG (reference sequence). This CDR3 contains 12 residues. The CDR3 spells CAWTHRGRLAFF. The CDR3 nucleotides are TGTGCCTGGACCCACAGGGGGCGATTAGCTTTCTTT.

The V call is TRBV7-9, the J call TRBJ2-1, with 9 nucleotides matching TRBD1. Germline V gene data show CDR1 as SEHNR and CDR2 as FQNEAQ (reference sequence). V was clipped by 4 bases and J by 9 bases; unmatched bases: 1. This CDR3 is 12 amino acids long. The DNA for the CDR3 is TGTGCCAGCAGCTGGACAGGGGTTGAGCAGTTCTTC. Its translation: CASSWTGVEQFF.

This chain joins TRBV5-1 and TRBJ1-1, with D perhaps TRBD1 (6 bases). Per germline, CDR1 SGHRS and CDR2 YFSETQ. The CDR3 length is 14 residues. The V end lost 2 bases, the J end lost 1 base, and 9 bases lay between the germline ends. CDR3 in DNA: TGCGCCAGCAGCTTAGGGGGGCGGAACACTGAAGCTTTCTTT. This gives the protein CASSLGGRNTEAFF.

The J gene is TRBJ2-1, the V gene TRBV15, with D perhaps TRBD1 (6 bases). CDR3 length: 15 amino acids. Trimming pared 4 bases from V and 3 bases from J, leaving 13 bases between. CDR1 LNHNV and CDR2 YYDKDF come from the germline V gene (reference sequence). This CDR3 is CATSKGGDSYNEQFF. In DNA form, the CDR3 reads TGTGCCACCAGCAAAGGGGGAGACAGCTACAATGAGCAGTTCTTC.

This clone was seen a few times. The V call is TRBV7-9, the J call TRBJ1-1; D perhaps matches TRBD1 (6 bases). V lost 7 bases, J lost 5 bases, and 14 bases lay in between. Germline V lookup: CDR1 SEHNR, CDR2 FQNEAQ (reference sequence). The CDR3 is 13 residues long. The chain's CDR3 is CASMAGGGTEAFF. The CDR3 nucleotides are TGTGCCAGCATGGCCGGAGGGGGGACTGAAGCTTTCTTT.

V gene TRBV5-6 combines with J gene TRBJ2-7; 13 positions agree with TRBD2. The length of the CDR3 is 15 residues. Germline V gene data show CDR1 as SGHDT and CDR2 as YYEEEE. J lost 4 bases, V lost 4 bases, and 5 bases had no gene match. The CDR3 loop reads CASSPWTSGSYEQYF. The DNA of the CDR3 is TGTGCCAGCAGCCCTTGGACTAGCGGGAGTTACGAGCAGTACTTC.

The chain recombines TRBV6-4 with TRBJ1-5, with 9 bases fitting TRBD1. Germline trimming cut 8 bases from V and 5 bases from J; bases unmatched to any gene: 16. Germline-derived CDR1 and CDR2 are MRHNA and SNTAGT. The CDR3 consists of 17 residues. The CDR3 region is CASPGTGNLFYYQPQHF. CDR3 DNA: TGTGCCAGCCCCGGGACAGGGAACCTTTTCTACTATCAGCCCCAGCATTTT.

This sequence joins TRBV6-1 and TRBJ2-5; D remains unclear. Germline assignment: CDR1 MNHNS and CDR2 SASEGT. The CDR3 extends over 12 amino acids. V gave up 8 bases and J gave up 5 bases, with 12 bases separating them. CDR3 coding DNA: TGTGCCAGCGCGGTGCCCTTGGAGACCCAGTACTTC. Translating gives CASAVPLETQYF.

The rearrangement uses TRBV6-1 and TRBJ1-2; 7 bases line up with TRBD1. This CDR3 has 13 amino acids. Germline V lookup: CDR1 MNHNS, CDR2 SASEGT. The ends lost 9 bases at V and 4 bases at J; junction bases unmatched: 8. The CDR3 coding sequence is TGTGCCAGTAACCGGGACAGCCTCTATGGCTACACCTTC. It yields the protein CASNRDSLYGYTF.

The CDR3 reads CASSLEGTYGYTF. CDR3 sequence (DNA): TGTGCCAGCAGCCTCGAGGGGACCTATGGCTACACCTTC. The chain carries TRBV5-6 and TRBJ1-2, with D perhaps matching TRBD1 (5 bases). Germline values: CDR1 SGHDT, CDR2 YYEEEE. V shed 4 bases and J shed 4 bases, with 11 bases lying between them. The CDR3 totals 13 residues.

Only one count was recorded for this clone. The V call is TRBV6-6, the J call TRBJ2-7; no clear D. The CDR3 runs to 14 residues. CDR1 is MNHNY and CDR2 is SVGAGI in the germline V gene (reference sequence). V was pared by 5 bases and J by 3 bases, with 14 bases between. The CDR3 DNA follows: TGTGCCAGCAGTAAGGATGAGGAGAGCTACGAGCAGTACTTC. Translating it yields CASSKDEESYEQYF.

The chain has TRBV27 and TRBJ2-7; no reliable D call. This CDR3 is built from 14 residues. Germline CDR1 reads MNHEY; CDR2 reads SMNVEV (reference sequence). Trimming pared 4 bases from V and 3 bases from J, leaving 13 bases between. CDR3 coding DNA: TGTGCCAGCAGTTACGATAGGAACAACTACGAGCAGTACTTC. Translated: CASSYDRNNYEQYF.

This clone came up once. The J gene is TRBJ1-3, the V gene TRBV28; D ambiguous. Germline V gene lookup returns CDR1 MDHEN and CDR2 SYDVKM. The CDR3 sequence is 13 residues long. The V end was cut by 5 bases, the J end by 0 bases, with 5 bases between. CDR3 coding DNA: TGTGCCAGCAGTCTGTTCTCTGGAAACACCATATATTTT. Encoded protein: CASSLFSGNTIYF.

The chain employs TRBV7-2 and TRBJ1-5, with a weak D call TRBD1 (5 bases). There are 14 residues in the CDR3. In germline, CDR1 is SGHTA, CDR2 FQGNSA. V was clipped by 3 bases and J by 4 bases, with 10 bases between them. CDR3 residues: CASSFPGGNQPQHF. Written as DNA, the CDR3 is TGTGCCAGCAGCTTTCCCGGGGGTAATCAGCCCCAGCATTTT.

The rearrangement joins TRBV30 to TRBJ2-7, with TRBD2 matching 8 bases. Trimming cost V 4 bases and J 11 bases; bases outside gene matches: 10. Germline CDR1 reads GTSNPN; CDR2 reads SVGIG (reference sequence). This CDR3 has 12 amino acids. The CDR3 DNA reads TGTGCCTGGAATGGGGGACCGGGAGGGAAGTACTTC. Its protein is CAWNGGPGGKYF.

This chain connects TRBV7-9 to TRBJ2-1; D gene uncertain. This CDR3 has 15 residues. Trimming removed 7 bases from V and 5 bases from J, with 18 bases in between. The V gene's germline CDR1 is SEHNR and CDR2 FQNEAQ (reference sequence). In nucleotides, the CDR3 is TGTGCCAGCAACGTGCCGGAGTCATGGCACAATGAGCAGTTCTTC. Amino acid sequence: CASNVPESWHNEQFF.

The chain links TRBV28 to TRBJ1-1; D perhaps matches TRBD1 (6 bases). The CDR3 consists of 13 residues. From germline, CDR1 is MDHEN and CDR2 SYDVKM. V shed 4 bases and J shed 9 bases, with 15 bases lying between them. Here the CDR3 DNA reads TGTGCCAGCAGTTCTCCAGACAGGCCCCAAGCTTTCTTT. Its protein product is CASSSPDRPQAFF.

The V and J genes are TRBV27 and TRBJ2-5, with D perhaps being TRBD1 or TRBD2 (6 bases each). Germline V gene sequence: CDR1 MNHEY, CDR2 SMNVEV (reference sequence). V was pared by 2 bases and J by 7 bases, with 23 bases between. This CDR3 comprises 17 residues. CDR3: CASSLNWGALVEGTQYF. The CDR3 bases are TGTGCCAGCAGTTTAAATTGGGGGGCCCTAGTGGAAGGGACCCAGTACTTC.

The genes are TRBV18 and TRBJ1-1, with D perhaps TRBD1 (6 bases). This CDR3 region has 16 residues. With 2 bases removed from V and 2 bases from J, the gap between germline ends came to 15 bases. Germline V gives CDR1 KGHSH, CDR2 LQKENI. Written as DNA, the CDR3 is TGTGCCAGCTCACCAGCAGGGGCCGATACAAACACTGAAGCTTTCTTT. This gives the protein CASSPAGADTNTEAFF.

The CDR3 region is CASSLEQGIGYEQYF. CDR3 in DNA: TGTGCCAGCAGCTTAGAACAGGGAATAGGCTACGAGCAGTACTTC. The chain has TRBV7-6 and TRBJ2-7; possible D gene TRBD1, 6 bases. V lost 1 base and J 3 bases, leaving 13 bases between the germline ends. The germline V gene encodes CDR1 SGHVS and CDR2 FNYEAQ. The CDR3 is made up of 15 amino acids.

The J gene is TRBJ1-3, the V gene TRBV9; possibly TRBD1 for D (5 bases). From germline, CDR1 is SGDLS and CDR2 YYNGEE. The CDR3 loop spans 14 amino acids. V was trimmed by 4 bases and J by 8 bases, leaving 16 bases between them. CDR3 sequence reads: CASSFGTGEDTIYF. The DNA for the CDR3 is TGTGCCAGCAGCTTTGGGACCGGCGAGGACACCATATATTTT.

The chain links TRBV13 to TRBJ1-1; TRBD1 is a possible D gene (5 bases). The CDR3 sequence is 15 residues long. Trimming removed 6 bases from V and 3 bases from J, with 17 bases in between. CDR1 is PRHDT and CDR2 is FYEKMQ in the germline V gene (reference sequence). CDR3 coding DNA: TGTGCCAGCAGTCCGGGATCGGGAGGGGACACTGAAGCTTTCTTT. Protein product: CASSPGSGGDTEAFF.

V is TRBV7-9 and J is TRBJ2-7, with D perhaps TRBD1 (5 bases). V lost 1 base and J 2 bases, leaving 12 bases between the germline ends. The CDR3 is made up of 15 amino acids. Per the germline V gene, CDR1 is SEHNR and CDR2 is FQNEAQ (reference sequence). CDR3 in amino acids: CASSLEAGYPYEQYF. CDR3 sequence (DNA): TGTGCCAGCAGCTTAGAGGCAGGGTACCCCTACGAGCAGTACTTC. Using reference TRBV7-9 and TRBJ2-7 for the parts outside the CDR3, the full variable domain is DTGVSQNPRHKITKRGQNVTFRCDPISEHNRLYWYRQTLGQGPEFLTYFQNEAQLEKSRLLSDRFSAERPKGSFSTLEIQRTEQGDSAMYLCASSLEAGYPYEQYFGPGTRLTVT.